This entry describes one T cell receptor (beta chain). Its target is not known. Germline V lookup: CDR1 SQVTM, CDR2 ANQGSEA. The CDR3 is 15 amino acids. Trimming removed 2 bases from V and 3 bases from J, with 16 bases in between. Method: immunoSEQ multiplex PCR; TCRdb's copy keeps in-frame clones and lacks some. The sample includes 140,000 or so clones, approximately 85% seen only once; the top ten take 5.4%. This entry comes from a study of T cell responses to AZD1222 COVID-19 vaccine. Study outcomes and limitations: Without day 14 samples, only post-peak T cell repertoires were studied. Donors were mostly white British, more females; clonal diversity possibly underestimated.

This chain connects TRBV29-1 to TRBJ1-1; tentative D call: TRBD1 (5 bases). The sequence was obtained from an adult who received the MenACWY meningococcal vaccine as a control. The sample consisted of peripheral blood, taken 28 days after the second dose of the MenACWY control vaccine. The CDR3 bases are TGCAGCGTTGAACTACCCGGCAGGGCGGACACTGAAGCTTTCTTT. This sequence encodes CSVELPGRADTEAFF.